Listed below are T cell receptor beta chains from one sample, sequenced in a study of T-cell memory formation after mild COVID-19. MiXCR was run by TCRdb on the 5' RACE reads, yielding one entry per CDR3 protein. The table has around 340,000 distinct CDR3 sequences, 14% seen once. The sample comprised PBMCs or a T cell subset sorted from them (not recorded which). Receptors originate from a man younger than 30 who had mild COVID-19 (a few samples of this study predate the infection). Cell type and time point are not known. Each CDR3 is given with its conserved first and last residue. D genes are given only for firm matches. Clone size is given for some rows only: seen once, a few or many times, or a class if the clone is expanded.

CDR3 DNA: TGTGCCAGCAGCCAGGGGGTTTCGAAGTATTTT; CDR3 protein: CASSQGVSKYF; clone size: NA; V gene: TRBV14; D gene: NA; J gene: TRBJ2-3
CDR3 DNA: TGTGCCAGCAGCTTAGAAGGGTACATCCACTTC; CDR3 protein: CASSLEGYIHF; clone size: many; V gene: TRBV7-2; D gene: NA; J gene: TRBJ2-7
CDR3 DNA: TGTGCCAGCAGCCACACTGTGGGACAGGGGGCCTACGAGCAGTACTTC; CDR3 protein: CASSHTVGQGAYEQYF; clone size: NA; V gene: TRBV6-2/TRBV6-3; D gene: TRBD1; J gene: TRBJ2-7
CDR3 DNA: TGTGCCAGCAGTTTACGCGCAGGGGAAGAGACCCAGTACTTC; CDR3 protein: CASSLRAGEETQYF; clone size: many; V gene: TRBV27; D gene: NA; J gene: TRBJ2-5
CDR3 DNA: TGTGCCAGCAGCCGCACTACCCTCTTCGGAGATACGCAGTATTTT; CDR3 protein: CASSRTTLFGDTQYF; clone size: NA; V gene: TRBV28; D gene: NA; J gene: TRBJ2-3
CDR3 DNA: TGTGCCACCAGTGAGAGCGGGGGGCATGCCTCAGATACGCAGTATTTT; CDR3 protein: CATSESGGHASDTQYF; clone size: NA; V gene: TRBV24-1; D gene: TRBD2; J gene: TRBJ2-3
CDR3 DNA: TGTGCCAGCAGCGCAGCTTTGAGGGCCTACGAGCAGTACTTC; CDR3 protein: CASSAALRAYEQYF; clone size: few; V gene: TRBV7-2; D gene: NA; J gene: TRBJ2-7
CDR3 DNA: TGTGCCAGCAGCTTGGGGCTAGCGGGACCCCACGAGCAGTACTTC; CDR3 protein: CASSLGLAGPHEQYF; clone size: NA; V gene: TRBV5-6; D gene: TRBD2; J gene: TRBJ2-7
CDR3 DNA: TGCGCCAGCAGCTTGTTACACTGGGGAGGGTCCGCTGGAAACACCATATATTTT; CDR3 protein: CASSLLHWGGSAGNTIYF; clone size: NA; V gene: TRBV5-1; D gene: NA; J gene: TRBJ1-3
CDR3 DNA: TGCGCCAGCAGCCCTTCTGGACAGGGGGGCGGTCAGCCCCAGCATTTT; CDR3 protein: CASSPSGQGGGQPQHF; clone size: few; V gene: TRBV5-1; D gene: TRBD1; J gene: TRBJ1-5
CDR3 DNA: TGTGCCAGCAGTTCGGGGGGGGCTGACACCTTC; CDR3 protein: CASSSGGADTF; clone size: few; V gene: TRBV6-5; D gene: NA; J gene: TRBJ1-2
CDR3 DNA: TGTGCCAGCAGTTCCCCAGGGAGGGACTATGGCTACACCTTC; CDR3 protein: CASSSPGRDYGYTF; clone size: NA; V gene: TRBV6-2/TRBV6-3; D gene: NA; J gene: TRBJ1-2
CDR3 DNA: TGTGCCAGCAGTTACGGGGGGGGGAAGAACACTGAAGCTTTCTTT; CDR3 protein: CASSYGGGKNTEAFF; clone size: few; V gene: TRBV6-5; D gene: NA; J gene: TRBJ1-1
CDR3 DNA: TGTGCCAGCAGGGAGACAGGGGACTACTATGGCTACACCTTC; CDR3 protein: CASRETGDYYGYTF; clone size: few; V gene: TRBV6-5; D gene: TRBD1; J gene: TRBJ1-2
CDR3 DNA: TGTGCCAGCAGTTCGGACAGGGAATATGTTGGTACGCAGTATTTT; CDR3 protein: CASSSDREYVGTQYF; clone size: NA; V gene: TRBV12-3/TRBV12-4; D gene: TRBD1; J gene: TRBJ2-3
CDR3 DNA: TGTGCCAGCTCACCATACCCCGAGGGGGCCGCTGGAAACACCATATATTTT; CDR3 protein: CASSPYPEGAAGNTIYF; clone size: NA; V gene: TRBV18; D gene: TRBD1; J gene: TRBJ1-3
CDR3 DNA: TGTGCCAGCAGCTCGGAGGGGGAGACCCAGTACTTC; CDR3 protein: CASSSEGETQYF; clone size: NA; V gene: TRBV7-7; D gene: NA; J gene: TRBJ2-5
CDR3 DNA: TGCGCCAGCAGCTTGGGGCTAACGTCTAATGAAAAACTGTTTTTT; CDR3 protein: CASSLGLTSNEKLFF; clone size: NA; V gene: TRBV5-1; D gene: NA; J gene: TRBJ1-4
CDR3 DNA: TGTGCCAGCTCACTAGCCTTGGGTTCGGGACAGCTTAATGAAAAACTGTTTTTT; CDR3 protein: CASSLALGSGQLNEKLFF; clone size: few; V gene: TRBV18; D gene: TRBD1; J gene: TRBJ1-4
CDR3 DNA: TGTGCCAGCAGCCAAGTCATGGCGGAGGGGGGAGAGACCCAGTACTTC; CDR3 protein: CASSQVMAEGGETQYF; clone size: few; V gene: TRBV4-2; D gene: NA; J gene: TRBJ2-5
CDR3 DNA: TGTGCCAGCAGCACCCAGGGGGGCAGCGACACTGAAGCTTTCTTT; CDR3 protein: CASSTQGGSDTEAFF; clone size: many; V gene: TRBV11-2; D gene: TRBD1; J gene: TRBJ1-1
CDR3 DNA: TGCGCCAGCAGCCAAGATGGTCAGCCCCAGCATTTT; CDR3 protein: CASSQDGQPQHF; clone size: few; V gene: TRBV4-1; D gene: NA; J gene: TRBJ1-5
CDR3 DNA: TGTGCCAGCAGCCAAGGCCCAGGCTGGAATGAGCAGTTCTTC; CDR3 protein: CASSQGPGWNEQFF; clone size: many; V gene: TRBV7-8; D gene: NA; J gene: TRBJ2-1
CDR3 DNA: TGTGCCAGCAGTGCAGCGTGGGAGGAAGCTTTCTTT; CDR3 protein: CASSAAWEEAFF; clone size: few; V gene: TRBV28; D gene: NA; J gene: TRBJ1-1
CDR3 DNA: TGTGCCAGAGCGCGACCCCCCGAAGAGACCCAGTACTTC; CDR3 protein: CARARPPEETQYF; clone size: few; V gene: TRBV7-3; D gene: NA; J gene: TRBJ2-5
CDR3 DNA: TGTGCCAGCAGCTTGTCGGTGGGGACTGAAGCTTTCTTT; CDR3 protein: CASSLSVGTEAFF; clone size: NA; V gene: TRBV7-3; D gene: NA; J gene: TRBJ1-1
CDR3 DNA: TGTGCCAGCAGCGTAGTAGCGAGCGCCCCCGGGGAGCTGTTTTTT; CDR3 protein: CASSVVASAPGELFF; clone size: NA; V gene: TRBV9; D gene: NA; J gene: TRBJ2-2
CDR3 DNA: TGTGCCAGCAGCTTAGCGGGGACAGCAAACTATGGCTACACCTTC; CDR3 protein: CASSLAGTANYGYTF; clone size: NA; V gene: TRBV7-6; D gene: TRBD1; J gene: TRBJ1-2
CDR3 DNA: TGTGCCTCTCAGGGACAGGGCTGGGTCACTGAAGCTTTCTTT; CDR3 protein: CASQGQGWVTEAFF; clone size: few; V gene: TRBV30; D gene: TRBD1; J gene: TRBJ1-1
CDR3 DNA: TGTGCCAGCACCACGGGGTCAGGGGGAAACACTGAAGCTTTCTTT; CDR3 protein: CASTTGSGGNTEAFF; clone size: NA; V gene: TRBV6-1; D gene: TRBD1; J gene: TRBJ1-1
CDR3 DNA: TGTGCCAGCAGCCCCAGTGTGAGGATCACTGAAGCTTTCTTT; CDR3 protein: CASSPSVRITEAFF; clone size: NA; V gene: TRBV7-2; D gene: NA; J gene: TRBJ1-1
CDR3 DNA: TGCGCCAGCAGCTTGGGGGACAGAATCCCCACTGAAGCTTTCTTT; CDR3 protein: CASSLGDRIPTEAFF; clone size: many; V gene: TRBV5-1; D gene: TRBD1; J gene: TRBJ1-1
CDR3 DNA: TGTGCCAGCAGTTACGAGGGGAGGGGGACTGAAGCTTTCTTT; CDR3 protein: CASSYEGRGTEAFF; clone size: NA; V gene: TRBV6-5; D gene: NA; J gene: TRBJ1-1
CDR3 DNA: TGTGCCAGCAGCTTAGGAGTTAGCGGTCCCCAAGAGACCCAGTACTTC; CDR3 protein: CASSLGVSGPQETQYF; clone size: few; V gene: TRBV7-2; D gene: NA; J gene: TRBJ2-5
CDR3 DNA: TGTGCCAGCAGCTTAGTCTGGGACAGGGGCTATGGCTACACCTTC; CDR3 protein: CASSLVWDRGYGYTF; clone size: NA; V gene: TRBV11-2; D gene: TRBD1; J gene: TRBJ1-2
CDR3 DNA: TGCGCCAGCAGCCTGGACTTCGGAGGAGGCTACACCTTC; CDR3 protein: CASSLDFGGGYTF; clone size: NA; V gene: TRBV5-1; D gene: NA; J gene: TRBJ1-2
CDR3 DNA: TGTGCCAGCAGTCTTCGACCGGGACAGGGGGCCGTCAGAGATACGCAGTATTTT; CDR3 protein: CASSLRPGQGAVRDTQYF; clone size: NA; V gene: TRBV6-5; D gene: TRBD1; J gene: TRBJ2-3
CDR3 DNA: TGTGCCAGCAGTTACAGGAGGCGGGGGGAATATGGTACGCAGTATTTT; CDR3 protein: CASSYRRRGEYGTQYF; clone size: NA; V gene: TRBV6-5; D gene: TRBD2; J gene: TRBJ2-3
CDR3 DNA: TGTGCCAGCAGCCACCGGGACAGGCAGTACTTC; CDR3 protein: CASSHRDRQYF; clone size: NA; V gene: TRBV14; D gene: TRBD1; J gene: TRBJ2-7
CDR3 DNA: TGTGCCAGCAGTCCCCACACAGCAACTAATGAAAAACTGTTTTTT; CDR3 protein: CASSPHTATNEKLFF; clone size: few; V gene: TRBV6-5; D gene: NA; J gene: TRBJ1-4
CDR3 DNA: TGCGCCAGCAGCCAACCCCTCGGGACTAGTCTCCCCCATGAGCAGTTCTTC; CDR3 protein: CASSQPLGTSLPHEQFF; clone size: NA; V gene: TRBV4-1; D gene: TRBD2; J gene: TRBJ2-1
CDR3 DNA: TGCGCCAGCAGCTTCGGACAGGGGGGGTACGAGCAGTACTTC; CDR3 protein: CASSFGQGGYEQYF; clone size: many; V gene: TRBV5-1; D gene: TRBD1; J gene: TRBJ2-7
CDR3 DNA: TGCGCCAGCAGCCCTGGCGGCAGGGGGCGAGAGCAGTACTTC; CDR3 protein: CASSPGGRGREQYF; clone size: NA; V gene: TRBV5-1; D gene: TRBD1; J gene: TRBJ2-7
CDR3 DNA: TGTGCCAGCAGTCGGGGGGCGTTGTACAATGAGCAGTTCTTC; CDR3 protein: CASSRGALYNEQFF; clone size: few; V gene: TRBV6-2/TRBV6-3; D gene: NA; J gene: TRBJ2-1
CDR3 DNA: TGTGCCAGTAGCCGGACTAGCGGGGGACGAGAGACCCAGTACTTC; CDR3 protein: CASSRTSGGRETQYF; clone size: few; V gene: TRBV19; D gene: TRBD2; J gene: TRBJ2-5
CDR3 DNA: TGCAGTGCCACCGGGACAGGAGATAACTATGGCTACACCTTC; CDR3 protein: CSATGTGDNYGYTF; clone size: few; V gene: TRBV20-1; D gene: TRBD1; J gene: TRBJ1-2
CDR3 DNA: TGTGCCAGCAGCCCCTCCTCACGAGGGTGGACAGATACGCAGTATTTT; CDR3 protein: CASSPSSRGWTDTQYF; clone size: NA; V gene: TRBV9; D gene: NA; J gene: TRBJ2-3
CDR3 DNA: TGCGCCAGCAGCTTTGTGGGGGGCGGAAATGAGCAGTTCTTC; CDR3 protein: CASSFVGGGNEQFF; clone size: NA; V gene: TRBV5-1; D gene: NA; J gene: TRBJ2-1
CDR3 DNA: TGTGCCAGCAGTTCATCAGGGGACAGGAACACTGAAGCTTTCTTT; CDR3 protein: CASSSSGDRNTEAFF; clone size: NA; V gene: TRBV28; D gene: TRBD1; J gene: TRBJ1-1
CDR3 DNA: TGTGCCACCAGCAGAGACTCGGACAGGGGAATAAATGGCTACACCTTC; CDR3 protein: CATSRDSDRGINGYTF; clone size: NA; V gene: TRBV15; D gene: TRBD1; J gene: TRBJ1-2